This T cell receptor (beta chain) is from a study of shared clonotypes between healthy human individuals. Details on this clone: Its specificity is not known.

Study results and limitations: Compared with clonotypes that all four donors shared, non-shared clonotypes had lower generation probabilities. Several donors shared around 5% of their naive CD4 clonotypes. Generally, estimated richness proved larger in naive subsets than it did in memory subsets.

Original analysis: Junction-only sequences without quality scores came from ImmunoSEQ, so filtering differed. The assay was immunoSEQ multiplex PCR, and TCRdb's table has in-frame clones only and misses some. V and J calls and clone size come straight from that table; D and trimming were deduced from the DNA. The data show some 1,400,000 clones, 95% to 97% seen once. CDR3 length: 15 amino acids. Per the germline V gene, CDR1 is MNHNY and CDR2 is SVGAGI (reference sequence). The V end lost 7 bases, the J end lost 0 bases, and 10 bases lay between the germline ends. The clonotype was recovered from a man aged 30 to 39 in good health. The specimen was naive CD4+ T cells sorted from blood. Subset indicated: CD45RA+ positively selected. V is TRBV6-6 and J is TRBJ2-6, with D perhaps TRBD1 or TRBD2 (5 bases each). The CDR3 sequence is CASTTRGSGANVLTF. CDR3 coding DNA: TGTGCCAGCACCACGAGGGGCTCTGGGGCCAACGTCCTGACTTTC.